The clone carrying this TCR beta chain was detected only a few times. Its antigen is as yet unknown. The data belong to a study of blood T cells in healthy people across ages. General study points: TCR beta diversity was tightly associated with the proportion of naive T cells.

The germline gives CDR1 MNHEY, CDR2 SVGEGT. CDR3 size: 15 residues. Losses at the gene ends were 8 bases for V and 4 bases for J; bases not matched to a gene: 11. Primers used in a second PCR of roughly 7 to 12 cycles were a sample-barcoded 5' primer and a J-beta primer mix. TCRdb analysed the 5' RACE reads with MiXCR anew, one entry per CDR3 protein. This table has about 1.6 million distinct CDR3 sequences, roughly 32% appearing once. The rearrangement links TRBV6-2 or TRBV6-3 to TRBJ2-1, with TRBD2 identical over 7 bases. The source is a woman younger than 45 in good health. Sequencing used blood. CDR3 residues: CASQNGRLAYNEQFF. DNA of the CDR3: TGTGCCAGCCAAAACGGGCGACTAGCATACAATGAGCAGTTCTTC.